The clone carrying this TCR beta chain has more than one count but fewer than ten. This sample was included in a study of blood T cells in healthy people across ages. A second PCR of about 6 to 11 cycles used a sample-barcoded 5' primer and a J-beta primer mix. TCRdb reanalysed the 5' RACE reads using MiXCR and keeps one entry per CDR3 protein. The table has about 1.8 million distinct CDR3 sequences, about 50% seen once; the top ten hold 2% to 2.5%. Germline CDR1 and CDR2: SGDLS and YYNGEE. V lost 3 bases and J lost 0, with 9 bases in between. The CDR3 has 14 amino acids. The sample comprised blood. V usage is TRBV9 and J usage is TRBJ2-5; D possibly corresponds to TRBD1 (5 bases). The receptor was derived from a woman between 40 and 50 years old in good health. Here the CDR3 reads CASSARTNQETQYF. The CDR3 nucleotides are TGTGCCAGCAGCGCCCGGACAAACCAAGAGACCCAGTACTTC.